The subject of this entry is one TCR beta chain. What this receptor recognizes is not known. Base qualities are not at hand, and no much larger clone is one base apart. Blood samples were collected up to 4 times in the first month after transplant and then at least monthly when available. The CDR3, from cysteine to phenylalanine, totals 15 residues. The entry retains the CDR3 DNA only, 45 bases that are in frame from base 1. Relative to germline, V is missing 4 bases and J is missing 2 bases, with 4 bases of the junction outside any gene match. The germline V gene yields SGDLS for CDR1 and YYNGEE for CDR2. To prepare the library, the immunoSEQ multiplex PCR assay was applied. For most patients, genomic DNA was subjected to high-throughput TCR-beta CDR3 sequencing by Adaptive Biotechnologies. The original methods were these. TCR sequencing data were retrieved from Adaptive's ImmunoSEQ software for 18 patients, whereas a few other patients were processed with MiXCR and VDJtools. CDR3 nucleotide sequences shared by donor and recipient were removed because the origin of these sequences could not be assigned. To count as alloreactive, a clone needed at least 2-fold expansion over unstimulated cells and a minimum CFSE-low frequency of 0.002% (template counts) or 0.001% (read counts). Mappable clones were those detected in sequenced pre-transplant spleen, lymph node, or MLR CFSE-low populations of the donor or recipient. Cumulative frequency of alloreactive clones was calculated as a percentage of all sequences weighted by copy number. TCRdb took this table from immuneACCESS and kept in-frame rearrangements with V and J called. Such tables lack part of the clones; where checked against another copy, unresolved V genes explain under half of the gap, and the rest is unexplained. V and J calls and clone size follow that table, whereas D and trimming were derived from the DNA. The sample contains under 20,000 clones, approximately 90% of them found a single time. 1.5% to 2% of the sample is in the top ten clones.

The sample is drawn from a study of graft-versus-host responses after intestinal transplantation (dated by TCRdb to the early 2020s). For context, the study as a whole: Multivisceral, liver-intestinal, or isolated intestinal transplants were received by the recipients. Every recipient was given anti-thymocyte globulin induction, followed by roughly 3 years of maintenance tacrolimus and steroids. To identify alloreactive clones, pre-transplant mixed lymphocyte reaction products were sequenced and then compared with unstimulated pre-transplant donor and recipient T cells. Samples from a few later patients were sequenced in-house on an Illumina MiSeq with MiXCR processing rather than by the commercial service. After intestinal transplantation, graft-versus-host and host-versus-graft alloreactive T cell clones were followed in the graft, circulation and bone marrow using bulk TCR-beta CDR3 sequencing. Of the 20 to 25 intestinal transplant recipients enrolled in the cohort, one of whom was a retransplant, a few patients without pretransplant specimens were excluded. Donor T cell macrochimerism was defined as a peak of at least 4% donor T cells among recipient peripheral blood mononuclear cells. What the study reported, not specific to this receptor: In the allografts of patients with donor T cell macrochimerism, GvH to HvG T cell clonal ratios were high. Early after transplant, peak levels of circulating GvH clones were found to be associated with declines in HvG clones. The conclusions were limited by the relatively low number and heterogeneity of the intestinal transplant patients. GvH clones were detected in recipient bone marrow, and some appeared earlier in ileal mucosa or blood, consistent with an intestinal mucosal origin.

The specimen was PBMCs, collected less than 400 days after transplant. This sequence was found in a human patient who received an intestinal transplant, so some T cells may come from the graft donor. The receptor chain draws on TRBV9 and TRBJ2-1; TRBD2 fits 9 bases in the junction. The CDR3 region reads CASSFSGSPYNEQFF. DNA sequence: TGTGCCAGCAGCTTTAGCGGGAGTCCCTACAATGAGCAGTTCTTC.